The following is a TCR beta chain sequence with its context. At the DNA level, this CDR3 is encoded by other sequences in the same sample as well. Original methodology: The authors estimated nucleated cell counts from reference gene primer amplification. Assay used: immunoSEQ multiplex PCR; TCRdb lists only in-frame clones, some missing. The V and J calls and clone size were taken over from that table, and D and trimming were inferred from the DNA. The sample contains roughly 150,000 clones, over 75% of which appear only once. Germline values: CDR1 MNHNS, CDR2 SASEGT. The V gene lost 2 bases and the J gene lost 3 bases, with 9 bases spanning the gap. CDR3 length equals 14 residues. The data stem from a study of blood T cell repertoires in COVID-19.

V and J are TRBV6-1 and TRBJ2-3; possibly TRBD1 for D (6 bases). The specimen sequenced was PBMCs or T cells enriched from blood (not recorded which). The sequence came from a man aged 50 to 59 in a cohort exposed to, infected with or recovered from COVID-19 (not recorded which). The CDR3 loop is CASSERGGTDTQYF. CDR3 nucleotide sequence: TGTGCCAGCAGTGAACGAGGGGGAACAGATACGCAGTATTTT.